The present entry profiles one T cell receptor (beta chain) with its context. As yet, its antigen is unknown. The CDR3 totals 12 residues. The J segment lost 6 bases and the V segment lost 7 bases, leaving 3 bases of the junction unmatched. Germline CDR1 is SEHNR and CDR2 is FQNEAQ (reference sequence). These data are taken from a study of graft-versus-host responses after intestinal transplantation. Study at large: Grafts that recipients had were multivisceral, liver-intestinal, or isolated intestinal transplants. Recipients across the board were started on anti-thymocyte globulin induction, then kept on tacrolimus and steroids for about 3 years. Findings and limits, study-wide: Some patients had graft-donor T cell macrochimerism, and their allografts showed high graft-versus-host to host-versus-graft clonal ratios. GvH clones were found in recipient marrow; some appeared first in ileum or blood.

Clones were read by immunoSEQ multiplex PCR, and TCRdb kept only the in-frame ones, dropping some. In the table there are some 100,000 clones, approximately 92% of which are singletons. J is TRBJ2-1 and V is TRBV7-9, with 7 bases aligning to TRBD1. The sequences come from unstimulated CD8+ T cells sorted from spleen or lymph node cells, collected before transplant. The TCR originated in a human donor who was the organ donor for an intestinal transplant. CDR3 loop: CASMGDSNEQFF. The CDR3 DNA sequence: TGTGCCAGCATGGGGGACAGCAATGAGCAGTTCTTC.